These T cell receptor beta chains were read from a single sample in a study of T cell responses to AZD1222 COVID-19 vaccine. The table came from immunoSEQ multiplex PCR; TCRdb's copy has only in-frame clones and leaves some out. The sample yields about 100,000 clones, 90% seen once. This material consisted of peripheral blood, taken on day 0 of AZD1222 vaccination. These receptor sequences come from an adult in good health. The CDR3 runs from the conserved cysteine through the conserved F or W. D genes are given only for firm matches. A clone size is listed for some rows: how often the clone was seen (once, few, many), or a class if it is expanded.

>once|TRBJ1-4|TRBV27|NA
CASRRAGPEKLFF
TGTGCCAGCAGGAGGGCAGGGCCCGAAAAACTGTTTTTT
>NA|TRBJ2-2|TRBV18|TRBD1
CASSPRTGGASGELFF
TGTGCCAGCTCACCACGAACAGGGGGCGCTTCCGGGGAGCTGTTTTTT
>few|TRBJ1-4|TRBV28|NA
CASSRLGAGINEKLFF
TGTGCCAGCAGTCGCCTAGGGGCGGGGATCAATGAAAAACTGTTTTTT
>NA|TRBJ2-7|TRBV2|NA
CASSMRGSYEQYF
TGTGCCAGCAGCATGAGGGGATCCTACGAGCAGTACTTC
>NA|TRBJ1-1|TRBV6-5|NA
CASTITPNTEAFF
TGTGCCAGCACCATAACACCGAACACTGAAGCTTTCTTT
>NA|TRBJ1-1|TRBV4-1|NA
CASSQQDRMNTEAFF
TGCGCCAGCAGCCAGCAGGACAGAATGAACACTGAAGCTTTCTTT
>NA|TRBJ1-2|TRBV7-9|TRBD1
CASSPTDGQESNYGYTF
TGTGCCAGCAGCCCGACCGACGGACAGGAAAGCAACTATGGCTACACCTTC
>NA|TRBJ1-2|TRBV5-4|NA
CASSFDTGFGYTF
TGTGCCAGCAGCTTCGATACAGGGTTCGGCTACACCTTC
>NA|TRBJ1-1|TRBV2|NA
CASRETGFGNTEAFF
TGTGCCAGCAGAGAAACAGGGTTTGGGAACACTGAAGCTTTCTTT
>NA|TRBJ1-1|TRBV2|NA
CASSARTENTEAFF
TGTGCCAGCAGTGCTAGGACAGAGAACACTGAAGCTTTCTTT
>once|TRBJ2-7|TRBV19|TRBD1
CASSMTGVSYEQYF
TGTGCCAGTAGTATGACAGGGGTCTCCTACGAGCAGTACTTC
>NA|TRBJ2-7|TRBV4-1|NA
CASSQDRAYEQYF
TGCGCCAGCAGCCAAGACAGGGCCTACGAGCAGTACTTC
>NA|TRBJ2-5|TRBV19|NA
CASSIAGSSRETQYF
TGTGCCAGTAGTATAGCCGGTTCCTCCCGGGAGACCCAGTACTTC